This T cell receptor beta chain appears in the sequencing data of a study of a mutant IDH1 vaccine in newly diagnosed glioma. Across the whole study: Vaccination was launched 4-6 weeks after radiotherapy alone, or with temozolomide cycles.

Concerning this clone: Its antigen is currently unknown.

Specified time point: week 5, during vaccination. The study gave 300 ug of mutant IDH1 20-mer peptide per vaccine dose, with topical imiquimod. The protocol was immunoSEQ multiplex PCR, while the TCRdb copy is restricted to in-frame clones and leaves out a portion. Of approximately 60,000 clones detected, approximately 90% appear once; the ten largest clones hold roughly 4.8%. The clonotype was recovered from a woman between 40 and 55 years old with glioma. The input for sequencing was PBMCs, taken from a glioma patient whose treatment included an IDH1 peptide vaccine.

The CDR3 DNA reads as TGCGCCAGCAGCCCGGAGGTGGGGGGGAATGAAAAACTGTTTTTT. It encodes CASSPEVGGNEKLFF. J is TRBJ1-4 and V is TRBV5-1; TRBD1 might be the D (5 bases). The CDR3 is 15 residues long. V was shortened by 4 bases and J by 5 bases, with 15 bases between the two germline ends. Germline V CDR1 and CDR2: SGHRS, YFSETQ.